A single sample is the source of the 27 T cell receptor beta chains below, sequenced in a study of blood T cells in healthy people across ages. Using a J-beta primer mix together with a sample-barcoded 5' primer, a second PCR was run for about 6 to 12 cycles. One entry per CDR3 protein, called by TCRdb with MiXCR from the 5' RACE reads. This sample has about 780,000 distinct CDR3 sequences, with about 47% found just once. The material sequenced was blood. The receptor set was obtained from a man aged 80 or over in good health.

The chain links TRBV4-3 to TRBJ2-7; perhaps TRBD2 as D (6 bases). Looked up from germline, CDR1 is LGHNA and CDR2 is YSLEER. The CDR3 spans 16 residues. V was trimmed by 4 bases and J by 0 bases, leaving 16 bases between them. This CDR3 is CASSLSRDWSSYEQYF. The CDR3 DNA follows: TGCGCCAGCAGCCTCTCCCGGGACTGGAGCTCCTACGAGCAGTACTTC.

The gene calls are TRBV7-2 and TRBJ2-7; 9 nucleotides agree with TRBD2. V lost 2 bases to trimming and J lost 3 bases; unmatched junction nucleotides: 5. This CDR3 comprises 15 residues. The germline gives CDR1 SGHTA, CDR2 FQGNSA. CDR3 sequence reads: CASSLSQREVYEQYF. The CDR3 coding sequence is TGTGCCAGCAGCTTATCCCAGCGGGAGGTCTACGAGCAGTACTTC.

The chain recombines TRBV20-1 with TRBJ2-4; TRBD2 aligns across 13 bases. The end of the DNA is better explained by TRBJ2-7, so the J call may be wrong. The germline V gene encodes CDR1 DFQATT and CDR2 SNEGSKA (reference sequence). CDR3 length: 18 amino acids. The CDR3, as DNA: TGCAGTGCTGTTCTAGGACTAGCGGGAGATGCCTCCTCCTACGAGCAGTACTTC. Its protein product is CSAVLGLAGDASSYEQYF.

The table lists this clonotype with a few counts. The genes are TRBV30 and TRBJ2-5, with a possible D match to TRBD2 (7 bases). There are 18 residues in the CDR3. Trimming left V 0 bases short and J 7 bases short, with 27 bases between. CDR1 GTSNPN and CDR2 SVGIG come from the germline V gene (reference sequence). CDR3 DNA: TGTGCCTGGAGTGTTTTTGAGGGGGGGAACCTACTTGTGGGGACCCAGTACTTC. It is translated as CAWSVFEGGNLLVGTQYF.

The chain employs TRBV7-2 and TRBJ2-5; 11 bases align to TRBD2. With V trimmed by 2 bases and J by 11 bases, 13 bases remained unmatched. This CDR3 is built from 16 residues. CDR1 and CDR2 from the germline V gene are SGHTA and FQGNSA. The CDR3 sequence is CASSLIGTSGWDEQYF. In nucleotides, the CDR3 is TGTGCCAGCAGCTTAATAGGGACTAGCGGATGGGATGAGCAGTACTTC.

The CDR3 is CSARDPIDTQYF. For the CDR3, the DNA is TGCAGTGCTAGAGATCCAATAGATACGCAGTATTTT. This chain connects TRBV20-1 to TRBJ2-3; no definite D call. V was trimmed by 0 bases and J by 5 bases, leaving 6 bases between them. This CDR3 contains 12 residues. In germline, CDR1 is DFQATT, CDR2 SNEGSKA (reference sequence).

CDR3 amino acids: CASKSRTLMPWEQYF. In nucleotides, the CDR3 is TGTGCCAGCAAGTCAAGGACACTCATGCCTTGGGAGCAGTACTTC. The chain combines TRBV6-2 or TRBV6-3 with TRBJ2-5; D tentatively reads TRBD1 or TRBD2 (5 bases each). This CDR3 region has 15 residues. Deletions cut 7 bases from V and 11 bases from J, with 26 bases between. In germline, CDR1 is MNHEY, CDR2 SVGEGT.

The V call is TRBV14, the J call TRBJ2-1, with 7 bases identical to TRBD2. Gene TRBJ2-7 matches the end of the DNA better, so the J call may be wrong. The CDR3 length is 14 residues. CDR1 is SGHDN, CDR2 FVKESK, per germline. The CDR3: CASSRTGGYNEQYF. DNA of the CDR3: TGTGCCAGCAGCCGTACGGGGGGATACAATGAGCAGTACTTC.

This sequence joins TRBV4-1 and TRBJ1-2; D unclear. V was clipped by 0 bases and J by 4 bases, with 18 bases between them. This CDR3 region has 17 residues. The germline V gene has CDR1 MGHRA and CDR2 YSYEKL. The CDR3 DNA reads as TGCGCCAGCAGCCAAGATAACCGGCCCGGGAGAGGCTATGGCTACACCTTC. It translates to CASSQDNRPGRGYGYTF.

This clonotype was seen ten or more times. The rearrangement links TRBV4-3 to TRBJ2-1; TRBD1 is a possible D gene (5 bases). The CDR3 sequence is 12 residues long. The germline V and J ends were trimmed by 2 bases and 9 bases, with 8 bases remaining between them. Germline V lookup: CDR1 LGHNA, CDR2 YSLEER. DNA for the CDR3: TGCGCCAGCAGCCAATTGCAGGGTGAGCAGTTCTTC. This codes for CASSQLQGEQFF.

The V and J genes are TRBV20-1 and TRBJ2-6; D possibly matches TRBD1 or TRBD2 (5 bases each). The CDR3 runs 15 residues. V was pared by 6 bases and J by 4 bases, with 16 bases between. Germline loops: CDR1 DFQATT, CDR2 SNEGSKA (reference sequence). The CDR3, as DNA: TGCAGTGCAGTGGGGTGGGGACCCGGGGCCAACGTCCTGACTTTC. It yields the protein CSAVGWGPGANVLTF.

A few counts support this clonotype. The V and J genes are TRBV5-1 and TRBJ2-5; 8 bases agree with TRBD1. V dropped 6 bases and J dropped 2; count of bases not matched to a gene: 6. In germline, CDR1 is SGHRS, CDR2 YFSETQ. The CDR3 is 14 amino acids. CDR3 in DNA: TGCGCCAGCACGAGTACAGGGGGGCAAGAGACCCAGTACTTC. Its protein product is CASTSTGGQETQYF.

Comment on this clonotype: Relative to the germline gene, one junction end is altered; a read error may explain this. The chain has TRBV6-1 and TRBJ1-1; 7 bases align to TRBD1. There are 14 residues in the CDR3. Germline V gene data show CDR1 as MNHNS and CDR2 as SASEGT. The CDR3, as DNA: TGTGCCAGCATTAAAAACAGGGGCGGTACTGAAACTTTCTTT. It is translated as CASIKNRGGTETFF.

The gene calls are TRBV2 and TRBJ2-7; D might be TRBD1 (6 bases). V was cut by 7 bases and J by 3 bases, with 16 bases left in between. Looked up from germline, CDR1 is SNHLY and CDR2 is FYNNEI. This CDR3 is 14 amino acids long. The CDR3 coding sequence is TGTGCCAGCAATCACCGGGACAAGGACTACGAGCAGTACTTC. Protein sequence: CASNHRDKDYEQYF.

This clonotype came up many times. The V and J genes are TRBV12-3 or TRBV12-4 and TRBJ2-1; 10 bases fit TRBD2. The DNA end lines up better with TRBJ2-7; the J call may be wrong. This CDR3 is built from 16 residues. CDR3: CASRPLAGVGYNEQYF. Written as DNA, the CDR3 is TGTGCCAGCAGACCTCTAGCGGGAGTCGGCTACAATGAGCAGTACTTC.

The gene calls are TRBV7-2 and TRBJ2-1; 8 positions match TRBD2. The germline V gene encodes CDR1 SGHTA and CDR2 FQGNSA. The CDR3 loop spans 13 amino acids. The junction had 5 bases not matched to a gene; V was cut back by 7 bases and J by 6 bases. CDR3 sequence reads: CASNPAGVNEQFF. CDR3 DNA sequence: TGTGCCAGCAACCCAGCGGGAGTCAATGAGCAGTTCTTC.

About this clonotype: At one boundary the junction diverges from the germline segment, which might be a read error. This CDR3 is CARSVNTGQPDNEQFF. In DNA, the CDR3 is TGTGCCAGAAGTGTAAACACGGGACAGCCGGACAATGAGCAGTTCTTC. The rearrangement links TRBV6-4 to TRBJ2-1, with 7 nucleotides matching TRBD1. Looked up from germline, CDR1 is MRHNA and CDR2 is SNTAGT. The CDR3 is made up of 16 amino acids.

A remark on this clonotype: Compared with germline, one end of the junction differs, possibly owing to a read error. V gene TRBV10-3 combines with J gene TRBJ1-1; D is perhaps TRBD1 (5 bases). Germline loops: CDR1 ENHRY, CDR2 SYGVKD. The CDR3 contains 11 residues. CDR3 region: CAVRANTEAFF. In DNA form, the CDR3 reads TGTGCCGTCAGGGCGAACACTGAAGCTTTCTTT.

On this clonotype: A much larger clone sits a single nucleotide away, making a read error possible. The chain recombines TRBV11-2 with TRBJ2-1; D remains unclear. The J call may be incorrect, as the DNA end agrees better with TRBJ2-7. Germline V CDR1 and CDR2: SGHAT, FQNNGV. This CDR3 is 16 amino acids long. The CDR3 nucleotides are TGTGCCAGCAGCTTGCTCGCGCGGAGCTCCTACAATGAGCAGTACTTC. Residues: CASSLLARSSYNEQYF.

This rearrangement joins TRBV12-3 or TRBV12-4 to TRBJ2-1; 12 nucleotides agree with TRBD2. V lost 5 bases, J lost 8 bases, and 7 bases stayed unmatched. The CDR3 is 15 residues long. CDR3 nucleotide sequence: TGTGCCAGCAGTCAACGGACTAGCGGGGACGATGAGCAGTTCTTC. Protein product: CASSQRTSGDDEQFF.

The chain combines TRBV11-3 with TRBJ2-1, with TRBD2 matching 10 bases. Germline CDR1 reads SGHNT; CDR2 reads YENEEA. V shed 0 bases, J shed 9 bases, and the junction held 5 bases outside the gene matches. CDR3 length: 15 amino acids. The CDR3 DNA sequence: TGTGCCAGCAGCTTAGATCCCCAGCGGGAGGGTGAGCAGTTCTTC. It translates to CASSLDPQREGEQFF.

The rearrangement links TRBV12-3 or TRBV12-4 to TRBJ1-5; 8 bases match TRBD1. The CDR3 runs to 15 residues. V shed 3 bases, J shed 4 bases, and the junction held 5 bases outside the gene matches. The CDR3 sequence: CASSLETGANQPQHF. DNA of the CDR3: TGTGCCAGCAGTTTGGAGACAGGGGCTAATCAGCCCCAGCATTTT.

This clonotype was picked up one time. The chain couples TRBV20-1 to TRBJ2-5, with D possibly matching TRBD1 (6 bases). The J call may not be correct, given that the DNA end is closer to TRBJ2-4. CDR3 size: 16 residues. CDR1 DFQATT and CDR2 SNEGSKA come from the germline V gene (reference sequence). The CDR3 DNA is TGCAGTGCGCCCAGAGGGGGAGTGGGGGCCAAAAACATTCAGTACTTC. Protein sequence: CSAPRGGVGAKNIQYF.

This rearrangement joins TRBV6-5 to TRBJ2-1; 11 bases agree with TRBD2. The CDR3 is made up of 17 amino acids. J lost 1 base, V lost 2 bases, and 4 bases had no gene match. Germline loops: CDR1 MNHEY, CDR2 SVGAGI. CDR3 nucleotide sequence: TGTGCCAGCAGTTACACTAGCGGGAGTACATCCTACAATGAGCAGTTCTTC. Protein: CASSYTSGSTSYNEQFF.

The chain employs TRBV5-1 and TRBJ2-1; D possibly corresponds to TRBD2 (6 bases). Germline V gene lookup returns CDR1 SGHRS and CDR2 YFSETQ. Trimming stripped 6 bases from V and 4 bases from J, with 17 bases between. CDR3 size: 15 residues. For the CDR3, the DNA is TGCGCCAGCACACGGACTCAAGGAGGGTACAATGAGCAGTTCTTC. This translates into CASTRTQGGYNEQFF.

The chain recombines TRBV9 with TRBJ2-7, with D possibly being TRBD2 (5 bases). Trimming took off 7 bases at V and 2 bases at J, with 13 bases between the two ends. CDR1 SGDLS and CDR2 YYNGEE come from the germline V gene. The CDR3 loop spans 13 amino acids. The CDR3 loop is CASGRGLPYEQYF. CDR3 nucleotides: TGTGCCAGCGGGAGAGGCCTCCCCTACGAGCAGTACTTC.

The CDR3: CASSPPAGEGDEQFF. The DNA of the CDR3 is TGTGCCAGCAGCCCCCCTGCGGGAGAAGGGGATGAGCAGTTCTTC. V and J are TRBV5-6 and TRBJ2-1; TRBD2 matches at 7 bases. The CDR3 spans 15 residues. Trimming took 4 bases from V and 8 from J; bases not matched to a gene: 12. CDR1 and CDR2 (germline): SGHDT, YYEEEE.